The entry below gives a single T cell receptor beta chain sequence along with its context. The antigen it binds to is not known. Base qualities are not provided; no much larger clone lies one nucleotide away. The sample is drawn from a study of CD8 T cells in Susac syndrome (dated by TCRdb to the late 2010s). Describing the broader study: The study used repertoire sequencing to test whether antigen drove CD8+ T cell activation and differentiation in Susac syndrome.

RNA was extracted with the RNeasy kit and 0.5 to 1 ug was reverse transcribed using random hexamers. TCR beta CDR3 regions were amplified with the immunoSEQ multiplex PCR assay covering 54 Vbeta and 13 Jbeta segments. PCR amplification bias was corrected by using a synthetic template baseline for primer optimization and computational correction. The study's processing was this. Reads were assigned to V, D and J genes according to IMGT and analyzed in immunoSEQ Analyzer, with only productive sequences retained. Clonality was calculated as one minus the Shannon entropy normalized by log2 of the number of productive unique sequences. For each patient and control, public and private clones were evaluated within the 100 most prevalent clones. Clones were defined as Susac-specific if absent from the healthy and MS cohorts, from 1052 published viral clones and from other ImmuneACCESS disease sequences. The public reads were reanalyzed by TCRdb: fastp trimming at Q25, MiXCR alignment, in-frame beta chains only. Each record represents a unique CDR3 protein, reported with the most common genes and DNA among its rows. The V and J calls reflect TCRdb's pipeline rather than the authors' work. The sample yields roughly 200,000 distinct CDR3 sequences; approximately 93% were counted once. Jointly, the top ten make up around 0.096% of the sample.

Peripheral blood CD8+ and CD4+ T cells from healthy donors, Susac syndrome patients and multiple sclerosis patients were profiled by high-throughput TCR beta sequencing. The healthy donors served as controls matched for age and sex. Bulk CD8+ and CD4+ T cells were purified by magnetic negative isolation, while CD8+ TEMRA cells were enriched using FACS. Blood was drawn into EDTA tubes, processed within 24 hours, and PBMCs were isolated by density gradient centrifugation. PBMCs intended for TCR sequencing were cryopreserved in liquid nitrogen and were subsequently thawed in a 37 degrees C water bath. The sorted or isolated CD4+, CD8+ and CD8+ TEMRA cells had a purity of 90% or higher. The germline V gene (reference sequence) yields GTSNPN for CDR1 and SVGIG for CDR2. The V and J ends are trimmed by 8 bases and 2 bases, leaving 10 bases between them. The CDR3 contains 12 residues, cysteine and phenylalanine counted. Only the CDR3 portion is preserved as DNA: 36 bases, with reading frame beginning at the first base.

Points the paper makes about the study in general: The TCR sequencing and HLA analysis was acknowledged to have included a relatively small number of individuals.

The sequencing sample was made of CD4+ T cells from PBMCs. The rearranged segments are TRBV30 and TRBJ1-3; no D gene can be assigned with confidence. The receptor was isolated from a human donor in good health. The DNA reads as follows: TGTGCCACCACCCCGGCTGGAAACACCATATATTTT. Its coded protein is CATTPAGNTIYF. The reference TRBV30 and TRBJ1-3 proteins fill in what lies around the CDR3, so the full variable domain reads SQTIHQWPATLVQPVGSPLSLECTVEGTSNPNLYWYRQAAGRGLQLLFYSVGIGQISSEVPQNLSASRPQDRQFILSSKKLLLSDSGFYLCATTPAGNTIYFGEGSWLTVV.